These T cell receptor beta chains were read from a single sample in a study of Ad26.COV2.S vaccination and SARS-CoV-2 variants. Clones were sequenced by immunoSEQ multiplex PCR, and TCRdb holds only the in-frame ones, with some missing. The table records over 400,000 clones, approximately 89% of them present only once. Source: peripheral blood, taken in a trial of Ad26.COV2.S vaccine versus placebo. The receptors stem from a person aged 18-60 years who received the Ad26.COV2.S COVID-19 vaccine or a placebo. CDR3s include the opening cysteine and the closing phenylalanine or tryptophan.

>TRBV28|TRBJ1-2
CASSLATGPNYGYTF
>TRBV24-1|TRBJ2-2
CATTPGTDYTGELFF
>TRBV5-1|TRBJ1-6
CASSSTGIYSPLHF
>TRBV27|TRBJ2-3
CASSPGLAGGPYTDTQYF
>TRBV10-3|TRBJ1-5
CAISESSGNQPQHF
>TRBV6-5|TRBJ2-5
CASSQRTGHETQYF
>TRBV12-3/TRBV12-4|TRBJ2-1
CASSLVVRGGFF
>TRBV12-3/TRBV12-4|TRBJ2-5
CASRGTTQETQYF
>TRBV21-1|TRBJ2-4
CASSARRPRDAAKNIQYF
>TRBV7-3|TRBJ2-2
CASSPGQAELGGELFF
>TRBV5-1|TRBJ2-2
CASSVLTSGGTGELFF
>TRBV5-1|TRBJ1-2
CASSLDPTGGPYGYTF
>TRBV9|TRBJ2-1
CASSVDSGGQFF
>TRBV6-5|TRBJ1-5
CASRPDRGGNQPQHF
>TRBV5-1|TRBJ1-4
CASSNTGQGYEKLFF
>TRBV5-1|TRBJ1-5
CASSLYPGTGSKPQHF
>TRBV27|TRBJ2-2
CASSFQGAAGELFF
>TRBV11-2|TRBJ2-5
CASFGETQYF
>TRBV7-8|TRBJ2-4
CASSTTGAYNIQYF
>TRBV29-1|TRBJ2-3
CSVVFPRTGEGSTDTQYF
>TRBV6-4|TRBJ1-2
CASSPWGGQGNYGYTF
>TRBV3-1/TRBV3-2|TRBJ2-1
CASSHGGRSYNEQFF
>TRBV7-3|TRBJ2-1
CASSRLAAPYNEQFF
>TRBV7-3|TRBJ1-2
CASSLRPSRDRPTAKLGYGYTF
>TRBV10-2|TRBJ2-7
CASLPGLQYYEQYF
>TRBV30|TRBJ2-7
CAWSRAREQYF
>TRBV25-1|TRBJ1-1
CASSEWGGMNTEAFF
>TRBV7-8|TRBJ2-3
CASSLLAGTDTQYF
>TRBV7-3|TRBJ2-1
CASSQGVAFEQFF
>TRBV29-1|TRBJ2-1
CSVEGVGDEQFF
>TRBV4-1|TRBJ1-4
CASSQRQGLNEKLFF
>TRBV7-9|TRBJ1-1
CASSLRDGSEAFF
>TRBV4-3|TRBJ2-4
CASSQEKGWDIQYF
>TRBV9|TRBJ1-5
CASSVGDSAYSNQPQHF
>TRBV6-6|TRBJ1-6
CASSWGAGSEPLHF
>TRBV4-1|TRBJ1-3
CASRSGNTIYF
>TRBV28|TRBJ1-5
CASRQGALSNQPQHF
>TRBV5-1|TRBJ1-2
CATGMDRVNGYTF
>TRBV6-5|TRBJ1-5
CASSSYTGQEPQHF
>TRBV5-6|TRBJ1-1
CASSFPEGTRMNTEAFF
>TRBV9|TRBJ1-6
CASSVYDGGISPLHF
>TRBV3-1/TRBV3-2|TRBJ2-1
CASSHGGRAVGEQFF